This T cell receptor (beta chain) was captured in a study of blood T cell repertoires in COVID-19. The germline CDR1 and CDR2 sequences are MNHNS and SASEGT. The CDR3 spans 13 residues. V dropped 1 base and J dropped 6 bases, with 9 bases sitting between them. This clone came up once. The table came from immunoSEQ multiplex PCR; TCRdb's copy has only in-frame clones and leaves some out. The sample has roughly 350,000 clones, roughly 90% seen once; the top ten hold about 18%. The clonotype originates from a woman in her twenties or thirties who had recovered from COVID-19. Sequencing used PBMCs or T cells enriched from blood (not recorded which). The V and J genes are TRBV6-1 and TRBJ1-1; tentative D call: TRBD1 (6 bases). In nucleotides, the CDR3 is TGTGCCAGCAGTGAAGAGGGGGGGTCTGAAGCTTTCTTT. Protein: CASSEEGGSEAFF.